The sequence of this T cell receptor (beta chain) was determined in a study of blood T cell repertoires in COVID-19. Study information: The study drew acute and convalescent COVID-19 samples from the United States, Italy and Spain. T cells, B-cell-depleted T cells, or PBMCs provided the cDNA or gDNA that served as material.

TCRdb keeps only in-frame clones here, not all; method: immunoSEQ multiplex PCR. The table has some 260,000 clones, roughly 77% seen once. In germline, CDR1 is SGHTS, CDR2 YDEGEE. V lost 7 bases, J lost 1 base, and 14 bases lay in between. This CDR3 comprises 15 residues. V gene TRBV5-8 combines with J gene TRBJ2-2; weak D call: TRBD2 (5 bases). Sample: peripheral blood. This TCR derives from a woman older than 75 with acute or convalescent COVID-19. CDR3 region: CASRHERRNTGELFF. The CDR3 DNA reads TGTGCCAGCCGCCATGAGCGGAGGAACACCGGGGAGCTGTTTTTT.